This T cell receptor beta chain was captured by sequencing in a study of T cells in Graves' hyperthyroidism and ophthalmopathy. Thyroid ultrasound, orbital computed tomography, clinical symptoms, and serum thyroxine and TRAb underpinned diagnoses. Notes on the study in general: Clonotypes that were expanded in thyroid above 0.001 mostly appeared in blood too. A median around 5.9 months before onset, the model predicted ophthalmopathy. Ophthalmopathy was told apart from stable hyperthyroidism by a 13 V-J model.

Amplification targeted TCR beta CDR3 regions from RNA transcripts. Carried out on the TCR CDR3, a first-round RT-PCR used the HTBI primer set. TCRdb re-called the multiplex PCR reads through MiXCR, storing one row per CDR3 protein. The sample has approximately 530,000 distinct CDR3 sequences, about 20% seen once. Turning to this clonotype: Its antigen is not known.

CDR3 length: 13 amino acids. Trimming took 1 base from V and 5 from J, leaving 8 bases between them. The sequencing input was blood. This chain connects TRBV12-3 or TRBV12-4 to TRBJ1-1; D is ambiguous. The origin of this receptor is a man aged 35 to 55 with Graves' ophthalmopathy. CDR3: CASSLGGWTEAFF. In nucleotides, the CDR3 is TGTGCCAGCAGTTTAGGGGGTTGGACTGAAGCTTTCTTT.